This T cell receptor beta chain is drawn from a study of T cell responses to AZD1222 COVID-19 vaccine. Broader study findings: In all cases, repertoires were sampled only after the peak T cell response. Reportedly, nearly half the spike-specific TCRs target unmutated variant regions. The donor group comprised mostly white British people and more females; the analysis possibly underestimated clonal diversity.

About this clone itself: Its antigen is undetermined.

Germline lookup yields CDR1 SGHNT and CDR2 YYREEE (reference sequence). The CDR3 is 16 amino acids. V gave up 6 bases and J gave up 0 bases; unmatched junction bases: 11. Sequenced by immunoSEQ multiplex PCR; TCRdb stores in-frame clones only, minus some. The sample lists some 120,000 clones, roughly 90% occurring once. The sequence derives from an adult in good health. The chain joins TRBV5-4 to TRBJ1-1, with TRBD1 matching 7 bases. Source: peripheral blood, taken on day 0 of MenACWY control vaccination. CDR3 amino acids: CASNPEPRGMNTEAFF. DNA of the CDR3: TGTGCCAGCAACCCAGAACCCAGGGGGATGAACACTGAAGCTTTCTTT.